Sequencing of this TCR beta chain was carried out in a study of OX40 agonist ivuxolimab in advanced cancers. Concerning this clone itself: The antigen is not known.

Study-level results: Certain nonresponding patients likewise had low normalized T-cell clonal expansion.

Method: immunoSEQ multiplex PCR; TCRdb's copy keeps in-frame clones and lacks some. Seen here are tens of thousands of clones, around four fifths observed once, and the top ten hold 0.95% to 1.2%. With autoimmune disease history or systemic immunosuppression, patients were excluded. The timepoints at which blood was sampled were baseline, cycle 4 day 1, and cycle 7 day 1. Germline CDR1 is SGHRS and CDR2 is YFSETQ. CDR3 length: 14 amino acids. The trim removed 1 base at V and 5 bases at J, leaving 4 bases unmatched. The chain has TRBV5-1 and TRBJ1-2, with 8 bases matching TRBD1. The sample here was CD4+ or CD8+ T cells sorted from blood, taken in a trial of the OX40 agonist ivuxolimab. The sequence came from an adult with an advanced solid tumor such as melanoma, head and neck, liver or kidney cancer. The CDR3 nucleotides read TGCGCCAGCAGCTTGTTGCAGGGGGCGTATGGCTACACCTTC. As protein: CASSLLQGAYGYTF.